One sample yielded the 23 T cell receptor beta chains listed below, sequenced in a study of blood T cells in healthy people across ages. Sample-barcoded 5' priming and a J-beta primer mix drove a second PCR of roughly 7 to 11 cycles. One entry per CDR3 protein results from TCRdb running MiXCR on the 5' RACE reads. The table records about 2 million distinct CDR3 sequences, around half of them present only once. The sequenced sample consisted of blood. The receptors come from a middle-aged woman in good health.

This clonotype was seen only once. The chain joins TRBV4-3 to TRBJ2-2; TRBD1 is a possible D gene (5 bases). Germline assignment: CDR1 LGHNA and CDR2 YSLEER. There are 15 residues in the CDR3. Trimming cost V 1 base and J 5 bases, with 11 bases left between them. CDR3 loop: CASSQAPRVTGELFF. The CDR3, as DNA: TGCGCCAGCAGCCAAGCCCCCAGGGTAACCGGGGAGCTGTTTTTT.

This clonotype was counted between two and nine times. The genes are TRBV27 and TRBJ2-3, with D unclear. CDR1 MNHEY and CDR2 SMNVEV come from the germline V gene (reference sequence). The CDR3 is made up of 13 amino acids. V was pared by 2 bases and J by 4 bases, with 7 bases between. Written as DNA, the CDR3 is TGTGCCAGCAGTTTACAGTTCCCAGATACGCAGTATTTT. Translating it yields CASSLQFPDTQYF.

V and J are TRBV6-6 and TRBJ2-7; the D gene is possibly TRBD2 (5 bases). Germline V gives CDR1 MNHNY, CDR2 SVGAGI (reference sequence). CDR3 length: 13 residues. V lost 7 bases and J lost 4, with 14 bases in between. This CDR3 reads CASTPSGLYEQYF. The CDR3 DNA reads TGTGCCAGCACTCCGAGCGGTTTGTACGAGCAGTACTTC.

Only one count was recorded for this clonotype. CDR3 region: CATSDLRDGEKLFF. For the CDR3, the DNA is TGTGCCACCAGTGATCTGAGGGACGGGGAAAAACTGTTTTTT. This sequence joins TRBV24-1 and TRBJ1-4, with D possibly TRBD1 on 5 matching bases. V was cut by 3 bases and J by 8 bases, with 12 bases left in between. The CDR3 is 14 amino acids. The germline CDR1 and CDR2 sequences are KGHDR and SFDVKD.

The chain joins TRBV27 to TRBJ2-5; perhaps TRBD2 as D (6 bases). Looked up from germline, CDR1 is MNHEY and CDR2 is SMNVEV (reference sequence). The CDR3 runs 17 residues. V shed 2 bases and J shed 11 bases, with 27 bases lying between them. CDR3 loop: CASSLGLPGGRNNEQYF. In DNA form, the CDR3 reads TGTGCCAGCAGTTTAGGCCTCCCCGGGGGTCGTAACAATGAGCAGTACTTC.

The rearrangement links TRBV3-1 to TRBJ2-1; D is perhaps TRBD1 (7 bases). Germline V CDR1 and CDR2: LGHDT, YNNKEL (reference sequence). The V end lost 3 bases, the J end lost 1 base, and 10 bases lay between the germline ends. This CDR3 is built from 15 residues. The DNA for the CDR3 is TGTGCCAGCAGCCACCAGGGGGGATCCTACAATGAGCAGTTCTTC. Translated: CASSHQGGSYNEQFF.

This sequence joins TRBV25-1 and TRBJ2-7, with D perhaps TRBD1 (6 bases). TRBJ2-5 matches the DNA end more closely, so the J call is doubtful. Germline V gene lookup returns CDR1 MGHDK and CDR2 SYGVNS. The CDR3 has 18 residues. The DNA of the CDR3 is TGTGCCAGCAGTGAATCAAGAACGTCAGGGGCGATGAGGGAGACCCAGTACTTC. It is translated as CASSESRTSGAMRETQYF.

In this sample, this clonotype turned up a few times. This chain joins TRBV20-1 and TRBJ2-5, with 11 bases that match TRBD1. V shed 6 bases and J 5 bases; nucleotides not matched to a gene: 14. The CDR3 contains 16 residues. Looked up from germline, CDR1 is DFQATT and CDR2 is SNEGSKA (reference sequence). CDR3 nucleotides: TGCAGTGCACAAGGACAGGGGGCTTTTGGAAACGAGACCCAGTACTTC. Its translation is CSAQGQGAFGNETQYF.

The chain is built from TRBV4-1 and TRBJ2-1; 12 bases line up with TRBD2. Germline V lookup: CDR1 MGHRA, CDR2 YSYEKL. J lost 7 bases, V lost 0 bases, and 13 bases had no gene match. The CDR3 sequence is 19 residues long. CDR3 DNA: TGCGCCAGCAGCCAAGATAAGCTAGCGGGGGGGGCTACGGCGAATGAGCAGTTCTTC. Translated, it gives CASSQDKLAGGATANEQFF.

The genes are TRBV15 and TRBJ2-3; unclear D gene. This CDR3 region has 16 residues. V lost 0 bases and J 0 bases, leaving 10 bases between the germline ends. The germline gives CDR1 LNHNV, CDR2 YYDKDF (reference sequence). CDR3 sequence (DNA): TGTGCCACCAGCAGAGATATGGCGGCGAGCACAGATACGCAGTATTTT. Translated: CATSRDMAASTDTQYF.

With respect to this clonotype: Its ends do not fully match the called genes, so a read error is possible. V and J are TRBV7-2 and TRBJ1-4; D gene ambiguous. The CDR3 spans 14 residues. CDR1 and CDR2 (germline): SGHTA, FQGNSA. CDR3 amino acids: CASSLSQAVEKLSF. For the CDR3, the DNA is TGTGCCAGCAGCTTATCGCAGGCGGTTGAAAAACTGTCTTTT.

The rearrangement links TRBV28 to TRBJ1-2; D is undetermined. Trimming took off 6 bases at V and 5 bases at J, with 10 bases between the two ends. The CDR3 length is 12 residues. Per the germline V gene, CDR1 is MDHEN and CDR2 is SYDVKM. This CDR3 reads CASSRLNYGYTF. The DNA of the CDR3 is TGTGCCAGCAGCCGATTAAATTATGGCTACACCTTC.

V is TRBV20-1 and J is TRBJ2-3; TRBD1 agrees at 8 bases. Germline lookup yields CDR1 DFQATT and CDR2 SNEGSKA (reference sequence). The CDR3 totals 14 residues. J was trimmed by 4 bases and V by 5 bases; bases with no gene match: 8. CDR3 DNA sequence: TGCAGTGCTGATGGACAGGGAACAGCAGATACGCAGTATTTT. It translates to CSADGQGTADTQYF.

This clonotype was detected once. The genes are TRBV29-1 and TRBJ2-5, with D possibly called TRBD1 or TRBD2 (5 bases each). The DNA end is a closer match to TRBJ2-7, so the J assignment may be wrong. The CDR3 runs to 13 residues. CDR1 SQVTM and CDR2 ANQGSEA come from the germline V gene. CDR3 sequence reads: CSVAISRGHEQYF. DNA for the CDR3: TGCAGCGTTGCAATTTCTCGGGGACACGAGCAGTACTTC.

The chain couples TRBV6-1 to TRBJ1-2, with TRBD1 as a possible D gene (5 bases). V lost 6 bases and J 4 bases, leaving 18 bases between the germline ends. The CDR3 contains 15 residues. Germline CDR1 reads MNHNS; CDR2 reads SASEGT. Here the CDR3 reads CASSPGGGAAYGYTF. In DNA, the CDR3 is TGTGCCAGCAGCCCCGGCGGCGGGGCGGCCTATGGCTACACCTTC.

The chain employs TRBV18 and TRBJ1-2, with 9 bases fitting TRBD1. CDR1 is KGHSH and CDR2 is LQKENI in the germline V gene. Unmatched junction bases numbered 6, after V lost 3 bases and J lost 1 base. The CDR3 sequence is 16 residues long. The CDR3 DNA reads as TGTGCCAGCTCACCGAGGACAGGGGATCGTAACTATGGCTACACCTTC. Encoded protein: CASSPRTGDRNYGYTF.

The J gene is TRBJ2-7, the V gene TRBV5-1; the D call may be TRBD1 or TRBD2 (5 bases each). Judging by the DNA end, TRBJ2-1 fits better; the J call may be wrong. Germline CDR1 reads SGHRS; CDR2 reads YFSETQ. The CDR3 loop spans 17 amino acids. This CDR3 is CASSLALVGASSYEQFF. The DNA of the CDR3 is TGCGCCAGCAGCTTGGCCTTGGTCGGGGCGAGCTCCTACGAGCAGTTCTTC.

There are a few counts of this clonotype. This chain uses TRBV20-1 with TRBJ2-1, with 10 positions matching TRBD1. Germline lookup yields CDR1 DFQATT and CDR2 SNEGSKA (reference sequence). V shed 5 bases, J shed 1 base, and the junction held 2 bases outside the gene matches. This CDR3 has 14 amino acids. The CDR3 loop reads CSAGGQGSYNEQFF. CDR3 DNA: TGCAGTGCTGGGGGACAGGGGTCCTACAATGAGCAGTTCTTC.

J is TRBJ1-6 and V is TRBV5-1; perhaps TRBD1 as D (5 bases). CDR3 size: 17 residues. Germline CDR1 and CDR2: SGHRS and YFSETQ. V lost 4 bases and J 7 bases, leaving 21 bases between the germline ends. The CDR3, as DNA: TGCGCCAGCAGCCCCGCCAGGGCACGGGTGTGGAATTCACCCCTCCACTTT. It codes for CASSPARARVWNSPLHF. Supplemented by reference TRBV5-1 and TRBJ1-6, the full variable domain reads KAGVTQTPRYLIKTRGQQVTLSCSPISGHRSVSWYQQTPGQGLQFLFEYFSETQRNKGNFPGRFSGRQFSNSRSEMNVSTLELGDSALYLCASSPARARVWNSPLHFGNGTRLTVT.

This clonotype was counted only a few times. The chain recombines TRBV20-1 with TRBJ2-3, with TRBD2 matching over 11 bases. The CDR3 length is 15 residues. V was clipped by 5 bases and J by 2 bases; unmatched bases: 6. CDR1 is DFQATT and CDR2 is SNEGSKA in the germline V gene (reference sequence). DNA of the CDR3: TGCAGTGCTCCCCTACTAGCGGGGGTCACAGATACGCAGTATTTT. It specifies CSAPLLAGVTDTQYF.

The chain employs TRBV7-6 and TRBJ1-5; TRBD1 might be the D (5 bases). V gave up 5 bases and J gave up 5 bases, with 13 bases separating them. The V gene's germline CDR1 is SGHVS and CDR2 FNYEAQ. The CDR3 covers 14 residues. The chain's CDR3 is CASSPNLRDQPQHF. The CDR3 DNA is TGTGCCAGCAGCCCCAATCTCAGGGATCAGCCCCAGCATTTT.

The chain carries TRBV20-1 and TRBJ2-1; 8 nucleotides agree with TRBD1. The CDR3 spans 15 residues. The V and J ends lost 5 bases and 0 bases, in that order; junction bases with no gene match: 6. Germline CDR1 DFQATT, CDR2 SNEGSKA (reference sequence). Here the CDR3 reads CSAHSGQGSYNEQFF. As DNA, the CDR3 is TGCAGTGCTCACTCAGGACAGGGCTCCTACAATGAGCAGTTCTTC.

The table lists this clonotype with a few counts. CDR3 amino acids: CASSQRTGLNYGYTF. DNA of the CDR3: TGTGCCAGCAGCCAACGGACGGGATTAAACTATGGCTACACCTTC. The V gene is TRBV4-2, the J gene TRBJ1-2, with unresolved D. The germline V gene has CDR1 LGHNA and CDR2 YNFKEQ. The CDR3 is made up of 15 amino acids. The germline V and J ends were trimmed by 2 bases and 2 bases, with 12 bases remaining between them.